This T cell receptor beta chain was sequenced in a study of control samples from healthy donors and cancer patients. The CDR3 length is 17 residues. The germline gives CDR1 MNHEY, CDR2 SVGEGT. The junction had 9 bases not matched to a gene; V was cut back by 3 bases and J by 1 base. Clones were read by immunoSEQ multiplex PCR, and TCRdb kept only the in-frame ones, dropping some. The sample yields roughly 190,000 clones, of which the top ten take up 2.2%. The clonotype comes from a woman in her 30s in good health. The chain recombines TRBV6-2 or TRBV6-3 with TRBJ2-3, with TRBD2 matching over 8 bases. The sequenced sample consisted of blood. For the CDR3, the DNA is TGTGCCAGCAGTTATTGGCTAGCGGGTTCGGGCACAGATACGCAGTATTTT. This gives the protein CASSYWLAGSGTDTQYF.